This T cell receptor beta chain was sequenced in a study of T cell responses to AZD1222 COVID-19 vaccine. Background on the study: Second-dose intervals of approximately 4 or approximately 12 weeks were pooled. Study outcomes and limitations: Clonal diversity was possibly underestimated, and the donors were mostly white British, with more females. It was only a handful of AZD1222 recipients who were seropositive at baseline. Close to half of all spike-specific TCRs reportedly target regions of the variants that are unmutated.

Details on this clone: The antigen is unknown.

Repertoires were generated with immunoSEQ multiplex PCR, while TCRdb's copy carries only in-frame clones and drops some. The sample has around 70,000 clones, roughly 89% seen once; the top ten hold about 2.5%. The length of the CDR3 is 17 residues. The V gene's germline CDR1 is SNHLY and CDR2 FYNNEI. V was pared by 0 bases and J by 0 bases, with 15 bases between. The J gene is TRBJ2-7, the V gene TRBV2; D ambiguous. The specimen comprised peripheral blood, sampled on day 0 of AZD1222 vaccination. This sequence originates from an adult in good health. CDR3 loop: CASSEAGIGLSSYEQYF. CDR3 in DNA: TGTGCCAGCAGTGAAGCAGGGATCGGGCTCAGCTCCTACGAGCAGTACTTC.